This TCR beta chain was observed in a study of CD8+CD57+ T cells in acquired aplastic anemia. CDR1 is DFQATT and CDR2 is SNEGSKA in the germline V gene (reference sequence). The CDR3 extends over 12 amino acids. V shed 4 bases and J shed 7 bases, with 14 bases lying between them. The use of genomic DNA as template underpinned the TCR beta VDJ and CDR3 profiling. TCRdb reanalysed the reads using MiXCR and keeps one entry per CDR3 protein. Of some 44,000 distinct CDR3 sequences detected, 65% to 70% appear once; the ten largest clones hold roughly a quarter. Specimen: sorted CD4+, CD8+, or CD8+CD57+ T cells (not recorded which) from PBMCs. The chain combines TRBV20-1 with TRBJ2-7; TRBD2 is a possible D gene (5 bases). This receptor was identified in a human donor in good health, serving as a control. DNA of the CDR3: TGCAGTGCTAAACGGGTGCCGGGGGAGCAGTACTTC. This sequence encodes CSAKRVPGEQYF.